What follows are 3 T cell receptor beta chains derived from one specimen sequenced in a study of CD8+CD57+ T cells in acquired aplastic anemia. Genomic DNA, the template, was used for profiling of the TCR beta VDJ and CDR3. TCRdb reanalysed the reads using MiXCR and keeps one entry per CDR3 protein. The sample holds 270,000 or so distinct CDR3 sequences, roughly 80% seen once. Those patients picked for sequencing had displayed CD8+CD57+ cell expansion on flow cytometry. Sequenced material: sorted CD4+, CD8+, or CD8+CD57+ T cells (not recorded which) from PBMCs. These TCRs come from a human donor with aplastic anemia.

Concerning this clonotype itself: An end of the junction differs from the germline gene, which may be a read error. CDR3 loop: CASGHGGTERQYF. Written as DNA, the CDR3 is TGTGCCAGCGGACACGGAGGAACAGAAAGGCAGTATTTC. The chain uses TRBV2 and TRBJ2-1; D possibly uses TRBD1 or TRBD2 (5 bases each). CDR3 length: 13 amino acids. Germline-derived CDR1 and CDR2 are SNHLY and FYNNEI. Variable domain in full (rest from reference TRBV2 and TRBJ2-1): EPEVTQTPSHQVTQMGQEVILRCVPISNHLYFYWYRQILGQKVEFLVSFYNNEISEKSEIFDDQFSVERPDGSNFTLKIRSTKLEDSAMYFCASGHGGTERQYFGPGTRLTVL.

This clonotype was seen a handful of times. The chain employs TRBV19 and TRBJ2-7, with 7 bases identical to TRBD2. Germline V gene data show CDR1 as LNHDA and CDR2 as SQIVND (reference sequence). The junction had 8 bases not matched to a gene; V was cut back by 6 bases and J by 3 bases. The CDR3 covers 14 residues. DNA for the CDR3: TGTGCCAGTAGCGTATCAGCGGGGAACTACGAGCAGTACGTC. This codes for CASSVSAGNYEQYV.

Comments on this clonotype: The junction does not match germline at one end; this may be a read error. The chain uses TRBV5-4 and TRBJ2-5; a possible D gene is TRBD2 (5 bases). Per germline, CDR1 SGHNT and CDR2 YYREEE (reference sequence). The CDR3 is 14 residues long. The CDR3 protein is CATSLGSERETQYF. The DNA of the CDR3 is TGTGCCACCAGCTTAGGCAGCGAGCGGGAGACCCAGTACTTC.